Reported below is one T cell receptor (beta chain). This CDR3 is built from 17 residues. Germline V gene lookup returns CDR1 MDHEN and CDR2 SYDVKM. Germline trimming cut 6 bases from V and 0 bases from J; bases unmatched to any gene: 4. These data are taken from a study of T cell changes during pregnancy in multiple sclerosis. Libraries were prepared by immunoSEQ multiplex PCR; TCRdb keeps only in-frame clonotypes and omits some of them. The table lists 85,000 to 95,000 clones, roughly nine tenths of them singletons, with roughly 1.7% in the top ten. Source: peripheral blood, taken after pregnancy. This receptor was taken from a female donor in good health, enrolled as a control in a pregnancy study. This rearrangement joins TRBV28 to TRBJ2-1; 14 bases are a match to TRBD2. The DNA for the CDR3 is TGTGCCAGCAGGGGACTAGCGGGGGATAGCTCCTACAATGAGCAGTTCTTC. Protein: CASRGLAGDSSYNEQFF.